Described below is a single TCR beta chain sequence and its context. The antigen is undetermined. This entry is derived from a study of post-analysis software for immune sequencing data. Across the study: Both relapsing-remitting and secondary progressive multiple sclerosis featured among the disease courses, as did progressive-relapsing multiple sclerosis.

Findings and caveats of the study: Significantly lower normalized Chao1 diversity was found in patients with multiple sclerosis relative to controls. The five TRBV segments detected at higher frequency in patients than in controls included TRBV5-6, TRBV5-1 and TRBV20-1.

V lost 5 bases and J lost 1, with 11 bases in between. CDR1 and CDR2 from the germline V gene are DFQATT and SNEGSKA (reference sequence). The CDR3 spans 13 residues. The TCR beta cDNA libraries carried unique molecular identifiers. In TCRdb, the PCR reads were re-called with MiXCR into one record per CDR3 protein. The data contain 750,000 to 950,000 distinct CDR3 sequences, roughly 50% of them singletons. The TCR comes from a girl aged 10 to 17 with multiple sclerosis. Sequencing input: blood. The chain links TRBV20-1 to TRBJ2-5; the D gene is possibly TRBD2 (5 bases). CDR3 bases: TGCAGTGCTCGTGGAGAGGGCCAAGAGACCCAGTACTTC. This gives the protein CSARGEGQETQYF.